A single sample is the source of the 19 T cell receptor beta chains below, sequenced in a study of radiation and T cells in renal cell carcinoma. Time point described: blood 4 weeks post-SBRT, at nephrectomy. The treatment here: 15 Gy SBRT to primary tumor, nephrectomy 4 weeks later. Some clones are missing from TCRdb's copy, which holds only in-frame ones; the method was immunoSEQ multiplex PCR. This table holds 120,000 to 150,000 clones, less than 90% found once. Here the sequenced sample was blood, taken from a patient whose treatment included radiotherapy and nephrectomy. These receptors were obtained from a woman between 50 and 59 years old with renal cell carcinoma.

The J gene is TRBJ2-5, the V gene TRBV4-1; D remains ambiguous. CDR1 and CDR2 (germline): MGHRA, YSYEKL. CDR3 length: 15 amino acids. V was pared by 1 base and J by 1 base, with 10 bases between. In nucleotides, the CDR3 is TGCGCCAGCAGCCAAGGGCCCACGAGCCAAGAGACCCAGTACTTC. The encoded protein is CASSQGPTSQETQYF.

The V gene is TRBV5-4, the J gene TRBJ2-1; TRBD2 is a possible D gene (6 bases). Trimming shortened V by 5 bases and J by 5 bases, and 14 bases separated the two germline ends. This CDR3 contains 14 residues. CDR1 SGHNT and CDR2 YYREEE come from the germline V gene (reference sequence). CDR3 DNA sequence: TGTGCCAGCAGGGATGGGACTCTTCACAATGAGCAGTTCTTC. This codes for CASRDGTLHNEQFF.

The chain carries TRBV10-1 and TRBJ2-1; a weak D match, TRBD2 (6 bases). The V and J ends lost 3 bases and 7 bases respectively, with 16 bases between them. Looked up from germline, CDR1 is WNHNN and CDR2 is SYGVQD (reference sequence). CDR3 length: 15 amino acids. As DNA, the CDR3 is TGCGCCAGCAGTGAAGTAGCGGAGGGGAGGAATGAGCAGTTCTTC. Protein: CASSEVAEGRNEQFF.

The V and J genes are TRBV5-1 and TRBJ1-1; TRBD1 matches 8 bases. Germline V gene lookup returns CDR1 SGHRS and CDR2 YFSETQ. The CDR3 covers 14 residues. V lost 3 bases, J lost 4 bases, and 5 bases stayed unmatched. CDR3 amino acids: CASSWQGAATEAFF. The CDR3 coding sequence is TGCGCCAGCAGCTGGCAGGGGGCGGCCACTGAAGCTTTCTTT. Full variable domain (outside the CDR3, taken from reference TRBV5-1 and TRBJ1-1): KAGVTQTPRYLIKTRGQQVTLSCSPISGHRSVSWYQQTPGQGLQFLFEYFSETQRNKGNFPGRFSGRQFSNSRSEMNVSTLELGDSALYLCASSWQGAATEAFFGQGTRLTVV.

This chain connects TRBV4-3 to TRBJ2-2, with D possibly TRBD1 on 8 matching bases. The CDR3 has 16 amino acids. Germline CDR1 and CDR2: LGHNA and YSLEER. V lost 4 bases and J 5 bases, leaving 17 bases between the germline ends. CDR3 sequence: CASSRGGQVRTGELFF. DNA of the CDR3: TGCGCCAGCAGCCGGGGGGGACAGGTTAGGACCGGGGAGCTGTTTTTT.

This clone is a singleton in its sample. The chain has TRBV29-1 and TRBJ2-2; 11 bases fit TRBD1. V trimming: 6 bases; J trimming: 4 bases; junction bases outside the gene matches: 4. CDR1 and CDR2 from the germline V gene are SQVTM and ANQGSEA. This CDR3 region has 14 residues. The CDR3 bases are TGCAGCGTGCGGACAGGGGGCAGCACCGGGGAGCTGTTTTTT. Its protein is CSVRTGGSTGELFF.

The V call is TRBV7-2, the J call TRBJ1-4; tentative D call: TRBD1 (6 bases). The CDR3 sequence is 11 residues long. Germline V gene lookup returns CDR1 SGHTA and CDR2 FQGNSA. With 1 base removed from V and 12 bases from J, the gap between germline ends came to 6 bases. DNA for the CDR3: TGTGCCAGCAGCTTAGGACAGGAACTGTTTTTT. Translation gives CASSLGQELFF.

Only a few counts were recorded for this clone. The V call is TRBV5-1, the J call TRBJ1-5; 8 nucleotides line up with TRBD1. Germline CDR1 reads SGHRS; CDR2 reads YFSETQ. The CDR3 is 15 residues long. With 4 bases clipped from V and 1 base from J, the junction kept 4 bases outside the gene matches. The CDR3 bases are TGCGCCAGCAGCACAGGGGGAATAAGCAATCAGCCCCAGCATTTT. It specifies CASSTGGISNQPQHF.

CDR3 region: CASSESAGQDEQYF. The CDR3 coding sequence is TGCGCCAGCAGTGAGTCGGCGGGGCAGGACGAGCAGTACTTC. The rearrangement joins TRBV10-1 to TRBJ2-7, with D possibly being TRBD2 (6 bases). Germline CDR1 WNHNN, CDR2 SYGVQD (reference sequence). V shed 0 bases and J shed 5 bases, with 11 bases lying between them. CDR3 length equals 14 residues.

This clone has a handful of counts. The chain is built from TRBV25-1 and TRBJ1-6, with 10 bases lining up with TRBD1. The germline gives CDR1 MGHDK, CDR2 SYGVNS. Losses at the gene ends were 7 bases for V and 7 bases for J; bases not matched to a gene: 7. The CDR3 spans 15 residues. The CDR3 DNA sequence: TGTGCCAGCACCAGGGGGACAGGGGAGAATTCACCCCTCCACTTT. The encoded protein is CASTRGTGENSPLHF.

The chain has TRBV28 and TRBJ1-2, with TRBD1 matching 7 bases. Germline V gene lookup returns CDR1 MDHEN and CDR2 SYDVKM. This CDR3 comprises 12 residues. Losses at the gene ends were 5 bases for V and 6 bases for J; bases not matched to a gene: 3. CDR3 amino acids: CASSTGTDGYTF. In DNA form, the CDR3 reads TGTGCCAGCAGTACCGGGACAGATGGCTACACCTTC.

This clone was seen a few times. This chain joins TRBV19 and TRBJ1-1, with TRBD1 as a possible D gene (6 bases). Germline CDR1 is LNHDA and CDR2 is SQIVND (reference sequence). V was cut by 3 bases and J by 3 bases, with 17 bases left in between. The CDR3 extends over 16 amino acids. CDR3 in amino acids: CASSIGGDMSDTEAFF. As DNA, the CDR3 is TGTGCCAGTAGTATTGGGGGGGACATGTCGGACACTGAAGCTTTCTTT.

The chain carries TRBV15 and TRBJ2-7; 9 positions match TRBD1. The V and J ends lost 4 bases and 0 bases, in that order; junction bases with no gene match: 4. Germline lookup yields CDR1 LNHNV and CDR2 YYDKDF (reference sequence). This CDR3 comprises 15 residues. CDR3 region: CATSNDRGTSYEQYF. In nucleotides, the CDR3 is TGTGCCACCAGCAATGACAGGGGGACCTCCTACGAGCAGTACTTC.

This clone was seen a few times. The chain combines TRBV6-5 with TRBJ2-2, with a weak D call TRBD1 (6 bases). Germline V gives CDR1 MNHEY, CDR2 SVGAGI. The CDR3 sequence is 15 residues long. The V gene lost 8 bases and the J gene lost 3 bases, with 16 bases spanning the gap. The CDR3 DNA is TGTGCCAGCTGTCCAGGGGTGTTTGACACCGGGGAGCTGTTTTTT. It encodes CASCPGVFDTGELFF.

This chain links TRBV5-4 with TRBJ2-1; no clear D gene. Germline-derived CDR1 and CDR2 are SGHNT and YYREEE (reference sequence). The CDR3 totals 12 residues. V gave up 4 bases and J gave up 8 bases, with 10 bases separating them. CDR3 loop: CASSPDAYEQFF. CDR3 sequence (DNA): TGTGCCAGCAGCCCGGACGCCTATGAGCAGTTCTTC.

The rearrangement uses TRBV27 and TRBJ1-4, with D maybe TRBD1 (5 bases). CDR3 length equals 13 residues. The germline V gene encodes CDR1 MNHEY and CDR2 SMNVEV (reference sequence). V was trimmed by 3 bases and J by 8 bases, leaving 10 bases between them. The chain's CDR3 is CASSLGGGEKLFF. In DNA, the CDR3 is TGTGCCAGCAGTTTGGGGGGAGGGGAAAAACTGTTTTTT.

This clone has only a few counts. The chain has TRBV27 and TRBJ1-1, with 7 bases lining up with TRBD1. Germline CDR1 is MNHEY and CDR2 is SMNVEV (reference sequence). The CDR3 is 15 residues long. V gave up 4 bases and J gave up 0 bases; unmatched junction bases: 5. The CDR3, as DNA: TGTGCCAGCAGTTGGGACAGATTCATGAACACTGAAGCTTTCTTT. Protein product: CASSWDRFMNTEAFF.

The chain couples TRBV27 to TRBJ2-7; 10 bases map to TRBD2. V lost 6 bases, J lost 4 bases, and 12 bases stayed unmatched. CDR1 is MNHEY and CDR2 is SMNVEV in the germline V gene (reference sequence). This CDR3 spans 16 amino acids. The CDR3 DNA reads TGTGCCAGCAGCAAGACACTAGGACTAGCGGCTTACGAGCAGTACTTC. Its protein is CASSKTLGLAAYEQYF.

CDR3 region: CASIRQGVISSYNSPLHF. For the CDR3, the DNA is TGTGCCAGTATTCGACAGGGGGTGATAAGCTCCTATAATTCACCCCTCCACTTT. The chain carries TRBV19 and TRBJ1-6; TRBD1 matches 9 bases. The CDR3 totals 18 residues. Germline V gives CDR1 LNHDA, CDR2 SQIVND (reference sequence). V gave up 7 bases and J gave up 0 bases; unmatched junction bases: 10.